These T cell receptor beta chains were read from a single sample in a study of neurological immune-mediated disorders. TCRdb fed the 5' RACE reads into MiXCR, producing one record per CDR3 protein. The table shows under 70,000 distinct CDR3 sequences, with around 5.5% occurring only once. The sample taken for sequencing was PBMCs. The receptors originated from a woman in her twenties or thirties with multiple sclerosis. Each CDR3 is given with its conserved first and last residue. A D gene is named only where the DNA matches it firmly. The size entry is marked missing in some rows and otherwise reads once, few, many or a size class.

>TRBJ1-1|TRBV10-3|many|.
TGTGCCATCAGTCCACGGGAACTACTGAACACTGAAGCTTTCTTT
CAISPRELLNTEAFF
>TRBJ1-6|TRBV20-1|few|TRBD1
TGCAGTGCTAGAATGACAGGGATTGTGGATAATTCACCCCTCAACTTT
CSARMTGIVDNSPLNF
>TRBJ2-2|TRBV2|few|.
TGTGCCAGCAGTGAGTTCAGAATCCTCGCGAACACCGGGGAGCTGTTTTTT
CASSEFRILANTGELFF
>TRBJ1-5|TRBV20-1|many|TRBD1
TGCAGTGCTAGGCCGTTGGACAGGGTCAATCAGCCCCAGCATTTT
CSARPLDRVNQPQHF
>TRBJ2-7|TRBV7-9|many|.
TGTGCCAGCAGCTTAGGTCTGGTGCAAAGCTCCTACGAGCAGTACTTC
CASSLGLVQSSYEQYF
>TRBJ1-1|TRBV12-3/TRBV12-4|few|.
TGTGCCAGCAGTTTATCCAAGAACACTGAAGCTTTCTTT
CASSLSKNTEAFF
>TRBJ1-3|TRBV13|many|.
TGTGCCAGCAGCCAGGTTGGAAACACCATATATTTT
CASSQVGNTIYF
>TRBJ1-2|TRBV5-4|.|.
TGTGCCAGCAGCTTGGTGGACAGCTATGGCTACACCTTC
CASSLVDSYGYTF
>TRBJ2-5|TRBV7-7|many|TRBD1
TGTGCTAGCAGCTTAGGATCCCAGGGGGCTCACAAAGAGACCCAGTACTTC
CASSLGSQGAHKETQYF
>TRBJ2-2|TRBV20-1|many|.
TGCAGTGCGTGGGCGCGGGTGAACACCGGGGAGCTGTTTTTT
CSAWARVNTGELFF
>TRBJ2-6|TRBV4-1|many|TRBD1
TGCGCCAGCAGCCAAGTCGCCGACAGGGGGCTCAGTGGGGCCAACGTCCTGACTTTC
CASSQVADRGLSGANVLTF
>TRBJ1-6|TRBV7-6|few|.
TGTGCCAGCAGCACCCAATCGGGGGTATTAAGTTCACCCCTCAACTTT
CASSTQSGVLSSPLNF
>TRBJ2-5|TRBV7-6|many|.
TGTGCCAGCAGCTTAGATCCCTTGCAAGAGACCCAGTACTTC
CASSLDPLQETQYF
>TRBJ1-2|TRBV3-1|few|.
TGTGCCAGCAGCCATGCGAGGGGTGGCTACACCTTC
CASSHARGGYTF
>TRBJ1-1|TRBV10-3|many|TRBD1
TGTGCCATCAGCACAGGGGACACTGAAGCTTTCTTT
CAISTGDTEAFF
>TRBJ2-7|TRBV20-1|many|.
TGCAGTGCAAACTGGGGTACAAACTCCTACGAGCAGTACTTC
CSANWGTNSYEQYF
>TRBJ1-2|TRBV5-5|.|.
TGTGCCAGCAGCCGGTCGGGGGGTGATGGCTACACCTTC
CASSRSGGDGYTF
>TRBJ2-4|TRBV5-1|many|.
TGCGCCAGCAGCTTGGAGGGGAGCCTAGCCAAAAACATTCAGTACTTC
CASSLEGSLAKNIQYF